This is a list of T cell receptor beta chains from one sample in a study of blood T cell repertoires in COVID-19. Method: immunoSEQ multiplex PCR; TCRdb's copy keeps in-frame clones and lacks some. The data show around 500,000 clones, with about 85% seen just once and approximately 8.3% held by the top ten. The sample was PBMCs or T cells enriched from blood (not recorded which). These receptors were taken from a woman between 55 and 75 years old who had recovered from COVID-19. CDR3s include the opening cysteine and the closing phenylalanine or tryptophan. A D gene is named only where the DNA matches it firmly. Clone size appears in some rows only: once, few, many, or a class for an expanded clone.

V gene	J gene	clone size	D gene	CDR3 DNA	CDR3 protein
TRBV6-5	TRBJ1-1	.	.	TGTGCCAGCAGTTACTCAGGAGGACACACTGAAGCTTTCTTT	CASSYSGGHTEAFF
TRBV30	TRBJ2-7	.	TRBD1	TGTGCCTGGAGTGGCCCGGACAGGCGAGAGGAGTACTTC	CAWSGPDRREEYF
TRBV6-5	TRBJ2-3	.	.	TGTGCCAGCATATACGCGGTCAGCACAGATACGCAGTATTTT	CASIYAVSTDTQYF
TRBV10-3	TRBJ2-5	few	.	TGTGCCATCAGCAGGGACCAAGAGACCCAGTACTTC	CAISRDQETQYF
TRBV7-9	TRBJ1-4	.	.	TGTGCCAGCAGCCAAAGCCCCGGGCAGGCGGCGGGTGAAAAACTGTTTTTT	CASSQSPGQAAGEKLFF
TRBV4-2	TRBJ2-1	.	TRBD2	TGTGCCAGCAGCCAAGAAGAACTAGCGGGAAGAAGTGAGCAGTTCTTC	CASSQEELAGRSEQFF
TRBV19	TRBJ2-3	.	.	TGTGCCAGTAGTATGAAGCACTTGGCAGGGAGGAGTTCTAGCACAGATACGCAGTATTTT	CASSMKHLAGRSSSTDTQYF
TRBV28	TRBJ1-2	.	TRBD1	TGTGCCAGCAGTTTAAGGGGGGCAGGGGGCAAGACTAACTATGGCTACACCTTC	CASSLRGAGGKTNYGYTF
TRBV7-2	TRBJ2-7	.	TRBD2	TGTGCCAGCACAAAGGGACTAGACACCTCCGAGCAGTACTTC	CASTKGLDTSEQYF
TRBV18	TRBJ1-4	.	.	TGTGCCAGCTCACCCTCCCAGAATGAAAAACTGTTTTTT	CASSPSQNEKLFF
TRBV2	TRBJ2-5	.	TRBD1	TGTGCCAGCAGGACGGACAGGGCAGAGACCCAGTACTTC	CASRTDRAETQYF
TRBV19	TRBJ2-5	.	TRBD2	TGTGCCAGTCGGGGCGGGGGGGCCCAAGAGACCCAGTACTTC	CASRGGGAQETQYF
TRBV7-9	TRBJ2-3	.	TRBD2	TGTGCCAGCAGGCCTCTAGCGGGGGGGCCCCCAGATACGCAGTATTTT	CASRPLAGGPPDTQYF
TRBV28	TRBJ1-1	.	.	TGTGCCAGCACGCAAAGGCAGGGGACTGAAGCTTTCTTT	CASTQRQGTEAFF
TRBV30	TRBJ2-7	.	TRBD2	TGTGCCTGGAGTCGGGGGGCCTACGAGCAGTACTTC	CAWSRGAYEQYF
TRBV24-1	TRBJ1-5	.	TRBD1	TGTGCCACCGCCCCACAGGGGAATCAGCCCCAGCATTTT	CATAPQGNQPQHF
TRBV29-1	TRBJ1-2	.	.	TGCAGCGTTTCTCCAAGGGGAAACTATGGCTACACCTTC	CSVSPRGNYGYTF
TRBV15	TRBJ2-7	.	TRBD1	TGTGCCACCAGCAGAGGTTCGGACAGGGGGAGCTCCTACGAGCAGTACTTC	CATSRGSDRGSSYEQYF
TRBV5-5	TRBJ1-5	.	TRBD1	TGTGCCAGCAGCCTACAGGGGGTGGGCAATCAGCCCCAGCATTTT	CASSLQGVGNQPQHF
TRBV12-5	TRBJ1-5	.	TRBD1	TGTGCTAGTGGTTGGACCTCCGGGACAGGGGATTCGGGGAGCAATCAGCCCCAGCATTTT	CASGWTSGTGDSGSNQPQHF
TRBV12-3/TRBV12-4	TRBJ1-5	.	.	TGTGCCAGCAGTTGGAGTAGCAATCAGCCCCAGCATTTT	CASSWSSNQPQHF
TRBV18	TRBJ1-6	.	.	TGTGCCAGCTCACCAGAACAGGGCTCGAATTCACCCCTCCACTTT	CASSPEQGSNSPLHF
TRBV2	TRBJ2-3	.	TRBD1	TGTGCCAGCAGAAATCCCGGGACAGGGAATACGGGCGGCACAGATACGCAGTATTTT	CASRNPGTGNTGGTDTQYF
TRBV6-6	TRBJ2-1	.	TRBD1	TGTGCCAGCAGTTACGGGACAGTCAACAATGAGCAGTTCTTC	CASSYGTVNNEQFF
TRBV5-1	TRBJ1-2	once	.	TGCGCCAGCGGTTGGACAGCCGGCTATGGCTACACCTTC	CASGWTAGYGYTF
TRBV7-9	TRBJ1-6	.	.	TGTGCCAGCAGCTTGGGGCCCCTACCCTATAATTCACCCCTCCACTTT	CASSLGPLPYNSPLHF
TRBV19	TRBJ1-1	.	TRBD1	TGTGCCAGTAGTCCGGGGACAGCAGGAACTGAAGCTTTCTTT	CASSPGTAGTEAFF
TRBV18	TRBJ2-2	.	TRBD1	TGTGCCAGCTCATACGGACAGGTGAACACCGGGGAGCTGTTTTTT	CASSYGQVNTGELFF
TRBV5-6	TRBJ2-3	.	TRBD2	TGTGCCAGCAGTCGGACTAGCGGGGGGCGCACAGATACGCAGTATTTT	CASSRTSGGRTDTQYF